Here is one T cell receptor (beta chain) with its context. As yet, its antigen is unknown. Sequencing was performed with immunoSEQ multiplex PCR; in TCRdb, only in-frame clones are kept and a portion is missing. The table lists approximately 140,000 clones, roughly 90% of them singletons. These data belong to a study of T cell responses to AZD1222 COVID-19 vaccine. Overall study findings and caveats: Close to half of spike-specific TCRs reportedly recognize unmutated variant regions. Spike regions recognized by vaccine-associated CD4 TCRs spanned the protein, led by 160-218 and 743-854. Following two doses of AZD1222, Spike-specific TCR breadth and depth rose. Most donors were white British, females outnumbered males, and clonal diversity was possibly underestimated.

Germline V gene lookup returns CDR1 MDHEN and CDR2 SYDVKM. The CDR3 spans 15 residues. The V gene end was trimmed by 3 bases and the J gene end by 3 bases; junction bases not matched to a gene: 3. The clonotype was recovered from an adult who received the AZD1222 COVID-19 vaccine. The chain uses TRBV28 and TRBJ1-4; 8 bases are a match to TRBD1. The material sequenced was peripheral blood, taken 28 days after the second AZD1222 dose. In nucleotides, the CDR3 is TGTGCCAGCAGTTTCCCGACAGGGGCTAATGAAAAACTGTTTTTT. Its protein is CASSFPTGANEKLFF.